This TCR beta chain was sequenced for a study of PD-L1 blockade in urothelial cancer. Clones were read by immunoSEQ multiplex PCR, and TCRdb kept only the in-frame ones, dropping some. The sample contains 50,000 or so clones, around 75% of which appear only once. Turning to this clone: Germline and junction disagree at one end, which may indicate a read error.

Described time point: pretreatment peripheral blood. This sequence was found in a man between 65 and 85 years old with urothelial cancer. Sequencing used PBMCs, obtained around atezolizumab (anti-PD-L1) treatment.

Written as DNA, the CDR3 is TGTGCCAGCAGTTTAGGGTCAGGTGGGAGGAACAATGAGCAGTTCTTC. Amino acid sequence: CASSLGSGGRNNEQFF. V and J are TRBV11-2 and TRBJ2-1; tentatively, D is TRBD2 (6 bases). This CDR3 has 16 residues. The germline gives CDR1 SGHAT, CDR2 FQNNGV.